This record concerns one T cell receptor (beta chain) sequence. Its antigen remains unknown. The length of the CDR3 is 14 residues. Germline CDR1 and CDR2: MGHRA and YSYEKL. The V gene lost 1 base and the J gene lost 6 bases, with 13 bases spanning the gap. Every patient relapsed after autologous stem cell transplantation, and brentuximab vedotin exposure varied. The study isolated CD8+ T cells from thawed PBMCs by magnetic negative selection. The data are from a study of PD-1 blockade in classical Hodgkin lymphoma. The table came from immunoSEQ multiplex PCR; TCRdb's copy has only in-frame clones and leaves some out. The sample lists about 8,200 clones; 70% to 90% were seen once. Study-wide points: Newly diagnosed patients were reported to exhibit reduced baseline TCR diversity relative to healthy donors. Nivolumab initiated under 1 year post-ASCT led to patient exclusion.

The V call is TRBV4-1, the J call TRBJ2-7, with D tentatively TRBD1 (6 bases). This TCR was sampled from a human donor with classical Hodgkin lymphoma. Here the sequenced sample was CD8+ T cells from blood, taken at baseline. The CDR3 nucleotides read TGCGCCAGCAGCCAAGTTCAGGGGAGAGGCGAGCAGTACTTC. This translates into CASSQVQGRGEQYF.